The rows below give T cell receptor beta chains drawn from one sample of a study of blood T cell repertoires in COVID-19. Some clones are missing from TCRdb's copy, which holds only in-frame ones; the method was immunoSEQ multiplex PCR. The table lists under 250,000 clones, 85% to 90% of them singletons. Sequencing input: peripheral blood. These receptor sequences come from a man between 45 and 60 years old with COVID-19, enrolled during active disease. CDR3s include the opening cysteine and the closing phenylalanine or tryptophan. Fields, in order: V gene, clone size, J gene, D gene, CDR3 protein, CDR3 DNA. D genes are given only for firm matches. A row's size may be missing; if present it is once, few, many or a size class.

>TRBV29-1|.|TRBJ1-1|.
CSVDKTGTEAFF
TGCAGCGTTGACAAGACTGGGACTGAAGCTTTCTTT
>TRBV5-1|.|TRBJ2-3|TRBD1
CASSLVQGAADTQYF
TGCGCCAGCAGCTTGGTACAGGGGGCCGCAGATACGCAGTATTTT
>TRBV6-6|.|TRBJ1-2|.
CASSSTGYGYTF
TGTGCCAGCAGTTCGACAGGTTATGGCTACACCTTC
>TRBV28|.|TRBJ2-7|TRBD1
CASSSSPDRAYEQYF
TGTGCCAGCAGTTCCTCCCCGGACAGGGCCTACGAGCAGTACTTC
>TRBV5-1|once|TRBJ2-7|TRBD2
CASSMTSGSRQQYF
TGCGCCAGCAGCATGACTAGCGGGAGTCGGCAGCAGTACTTC
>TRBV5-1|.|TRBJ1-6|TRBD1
CASSSGQGDSPLHF
TGCGCCAGCAGCTCCGGACAGGGTGATTCACCCCTCCACTTT
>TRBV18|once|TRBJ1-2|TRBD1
CASSPQGGNYGYTF
TGTGCCAGCTCACCCCAGGGGGGTAACTATGGCTACACCTTC
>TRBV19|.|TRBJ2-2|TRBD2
CASSIASGGINTGELFF
TGTGCCAGTAGTATAGCTAGCGGGGGGATAAACACCGGGGAGCTGTTTTTT
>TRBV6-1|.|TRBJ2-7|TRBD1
CASSEGTGVEQYF
TGTGCCAGCAGTGAAGGGACAGGGGTCGAGCAGTACTTC
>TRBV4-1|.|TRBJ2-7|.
CASSQVPDNYRSYEQYF
TGCGCCAGCAGCCAAGTCCCGGACAACTACCGCTCCTACGAGCAGTACTTC
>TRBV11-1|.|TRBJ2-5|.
CASSFSVVETQYF
TGTGCCAGCAGCTTTTCCGTTGTGGAGACCCAGTACTTC
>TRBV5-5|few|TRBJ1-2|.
CASSWDTGNVYGYTF
TGTGCCAGCAGTTGGGACACAGGGAACGTATATGGCTACACCTTC
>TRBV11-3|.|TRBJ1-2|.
CAIPPRRGGYTF
TGTGCCATTCCCCCGCGCCGAGGCGGCTACACCTTC
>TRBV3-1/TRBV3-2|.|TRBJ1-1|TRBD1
CASSTNRDRGRNTEAFF
TGTGCCAGCAGTACGAACCGGGACAGGGGTCGGAACACTGAAGCTTTCTTT
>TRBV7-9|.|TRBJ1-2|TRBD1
CASSLGQGVWYGYTF
TGTGCCAGCAGCTTAGGACAGGGGGTATGGTATGGCTACACCTTC
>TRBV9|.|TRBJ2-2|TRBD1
CASSADRAPTGELFF
TGTGCCAGCAGCGCTGACAGGGCGCCCACCGGGGAGCTGTTTTTT
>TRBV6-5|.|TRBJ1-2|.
CASSYQPGRTVRGYTF
TGTGCCAGCAGTTACCAACCGGGAAGGACAGTACGGGGCTACACCTTC
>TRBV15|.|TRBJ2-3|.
CATSRDGEIDTQYF
TGTGCCACCAGCAGAGATGGAGAAATAGATACGCAGTATTTT
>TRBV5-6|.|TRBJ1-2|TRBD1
CASSLGQGGGYTF
TGTGCCAGCAGCCTAGGACAGGGCGGGGGCTACACCTTC
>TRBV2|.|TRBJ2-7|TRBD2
CASSEVGGEQYF
TGTGCCAGCAGTGAAGTGGGGGGGGAGCAGTACTTC
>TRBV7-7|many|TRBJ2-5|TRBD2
CASSLARTGGETQYF
TGTGCCAGCAGCTTAGCTCGAACGGGGGGAGAGACCCAGTACTTC
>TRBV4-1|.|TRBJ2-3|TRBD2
CASSQEGSGGAADTQYF
TGCGCCAGCAGCCAAGAGGGTAGCGGGGGGGCGGCCGATACGCAGTATTTT
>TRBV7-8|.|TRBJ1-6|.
CASSLVIGDSPLHF
TGTGCCAGCAGCTTAGTGATCGGAGATTCACCCCTCCACTTT
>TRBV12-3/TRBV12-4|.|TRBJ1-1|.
CASSFNTNTEAFF
TGTGCCAGCAGTTTTAACACGAACACTGAAGCTTTCTTT
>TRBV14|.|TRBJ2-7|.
CASSLGGSLLYEQYF
TGTGCCAGCAGCCTCGGGGGTAGCCTCTTATACGAGCAGTACTTC
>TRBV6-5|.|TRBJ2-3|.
CASSPFQGIGDTQYF
TGTGCCAGCAGTCCTTTCCAGGGCATCGGAGATACGCAGTATTTT
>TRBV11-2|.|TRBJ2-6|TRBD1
CASSTQPGTGFSGANVLTF
TGTGCCAGCAGCACGCAACCAGGGACAGGGTTCTCTGGGGCCAACGTCCTGACTTTC
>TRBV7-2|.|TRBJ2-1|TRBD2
CASSSQRGGASYNEQFF
TGTGCCAGCAGCTCGCAGCGCGGGGGGGCGTCCTACAATGAGCAGTTCTTC
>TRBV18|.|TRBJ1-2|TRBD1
CASSPGTGGDYGYTF
TGTGCCAGCTCACCCGGGACAGGGGGCGACTATGGCTACACCTTC
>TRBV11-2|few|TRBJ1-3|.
CASSLRRRDTIYF
TGTGCCAGCAGCTTAAGACGACGGGACACCATATATTTT
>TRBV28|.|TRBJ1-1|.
CASRVTGLNTEAFF
TGTGCCAGCAGAGTGACAGGTCTGAACACTGAAGCTTTCTTT
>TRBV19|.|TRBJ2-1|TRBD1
CASSIVGQGVTNEQFF
TGTGCCAGTAGTATAGTGGGACAGGGGGTTACCAATGAGCAGTTCTTC
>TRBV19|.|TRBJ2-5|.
CASSIGGRETQYF
TGTGCCAGTAGTATAGGAGGGAGAGAGACCCAGTACTTC
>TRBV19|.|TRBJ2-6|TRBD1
CASTRRTGGSLSGANVLTF
TGTGCCAGTACCAGGCGGACAGGGGGATCCCTCTCTGGGGCCAACGTCCTGACTTTC
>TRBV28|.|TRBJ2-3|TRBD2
CASSPSGGVTDTQYF
TGTGCCAGCAGCCCGAGCGGGGGGGTCACAGATACGCAGTATTTT
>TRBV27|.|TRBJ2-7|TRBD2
CASSKLAGAPSYEQYF
TGTGCCAGCAGTAAACTAGCGGGGGCCCCCTCCTACGAGCAGTACTTC
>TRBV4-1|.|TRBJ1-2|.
CASSQESASHTANYGYTF
TGCGCCAGCAGCCAAGAATCGGCCTCACACACAGCAAACTATGGCTACACCTTC
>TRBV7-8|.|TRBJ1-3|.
CASSLGGKGEVTSGNTIYF
TGTGCCAGCAGCTTAGGGGGCAAGGGGGAAGTCACCTCTGGAAACACCATATATTTT
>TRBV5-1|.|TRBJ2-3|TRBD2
CASSLEGAGGSNTQYF
TGCGCCAGCAGCTTGGAGGGGGCGGGAGGGTCAAATACGCAGTATTTT
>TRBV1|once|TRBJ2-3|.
CTSSQDSLAVGPDTQYF
TGCACCAGCAGCCAAGATTCCCTAGCGGTGGGACCAGATACGCAGTATTTT
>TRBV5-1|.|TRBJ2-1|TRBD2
CASSLEGLAAYNEQFF
TGCGCCAGCAGCTTGGAGGGACTAGCCGCCTACAATGAGCAGTTCTTC
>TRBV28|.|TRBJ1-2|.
CAVAEVVGVGGYTF
TGTGCCGTAGCCGAGGTTGTAGGGGTGGGTGGCTACACCTTC
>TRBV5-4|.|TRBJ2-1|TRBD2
CASSRTGGTYNEQFF
TGTGCCAGCAGCCGTACGGGGGGGACCTACAATGAGCAGTTCTTC
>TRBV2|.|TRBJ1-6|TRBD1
CASARQGSSPLHF
TGTGCCAGCGCTCGACAGGGCAGTTCACCCCTCCACTTT
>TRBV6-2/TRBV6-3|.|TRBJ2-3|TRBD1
CASTPPPFRQGPSTDTQYF
TGTGCCAGCACCCCGCCCCCCTTTAGACAGGGGCCCTCCACAGATACGCAGTATTTT
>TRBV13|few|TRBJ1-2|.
CASSRDQGLYGYTF
TGTGCCAGCAGCCGGGACCAGGGACTCTATGGCTACACCTTC
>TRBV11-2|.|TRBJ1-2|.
CASSPRQRRNYGYTF
TGTGCCAGCAGCCCCCGACAGAGAAGGAACTATGGCTACACCTTC
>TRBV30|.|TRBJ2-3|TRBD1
CAWSAGQGIYTQYF
TGTGCCTGGAGTGCTGGACAGGGGATTTATACGCAGTATTTT
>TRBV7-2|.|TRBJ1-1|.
CASNSRGGLNTEAFF
TGTGCCAGCAACTCCCGAGGGGGATTGAACACTGAAGCTTTCTTT
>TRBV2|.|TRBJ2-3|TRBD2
CASSGRGLAGLPDTQYF
TGTGCCAGCAGCGGACGTGGACTAGCGGGACTCCCAGATACGCAGTATTTT
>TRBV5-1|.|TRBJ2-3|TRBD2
CASSLEGLAPSGTDTQYF
TGCGCCAGCAGCTTGGAGGGACTAGCGCCCTCCGGCACAGATACGCAGTATTTT
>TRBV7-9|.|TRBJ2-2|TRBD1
CASSWTGHTGELFF
TGTGCCAGCAGCTGGACAGGCCACACCGGGGAGCTGTTTTTT
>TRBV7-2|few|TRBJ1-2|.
CASSLNGGLDYTF
TGTGCCAGCAGCCTGAACGGGGGGCTTGACTACACCTTC